This paragraph reports one T cell receptor (beta chain). Authors' methods: Reference gene primer amplification gave estimated nucleated cell counts. Sequencing was performed with immunoSEQ multiplex PCR; in TCRdb, only in-frame clones are kept and a portion is missing. The DNA gave D and trimming, while V, J and clone size come from that table. The table shows hundreds of thousands of clones, with 65% to 90% occurring only once. The data belong to a study of blood T cell repertoires in COVID-19. About the study: The samples span acute and convalescent COVID-19 from the United States, Italy and Spain. Nucleic acid was either cDNA or gDNA, and it came from T cells, B-cell-depleted T cells, or PBMCs.

Sequenced: peripheral blood. The sequence derives from a man between 50 and 59 years old with active or convalescent COVID-19.

CDR3 sequence reads: CATSRDARGTEAFF. For the CDR3, the DNA is TGTGCCACCAGCAGAGATGCCAGGGGCACTGAAGCTTTCTTT. The V call is TRBV15, the J call TRBJ1-1, with a tentative D call TRBD1 (6 bases). CDR3 length equals 14 residues. CDR1 and CDR2 (germline): LNHNV, YYDKDF (reference sequence). Between the trimmed V and J ends, which lost 0 bases and 4 bases, there was a span of 9 bases.